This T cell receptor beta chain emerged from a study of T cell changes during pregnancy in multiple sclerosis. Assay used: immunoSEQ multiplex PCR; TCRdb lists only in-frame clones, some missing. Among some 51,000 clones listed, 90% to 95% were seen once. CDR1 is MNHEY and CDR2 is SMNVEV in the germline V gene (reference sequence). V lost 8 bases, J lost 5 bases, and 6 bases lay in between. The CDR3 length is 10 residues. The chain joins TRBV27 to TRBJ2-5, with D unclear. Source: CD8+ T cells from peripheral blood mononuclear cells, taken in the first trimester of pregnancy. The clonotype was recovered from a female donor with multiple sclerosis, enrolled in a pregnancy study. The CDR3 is CASGRETQYF. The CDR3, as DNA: TGTGCCAGCGGTCGGGAGACCCAGTACTTC.